What follows describes a single TCR beta chain. Its antigen is currently unknown. This sample is part of a study of T cell responses to AZD1222 COVID-19 vaccine. Study outcomes and limitations: Among spike-specific TCRs, nearly half reportedly target unmutated variant regions. The repertoires were collected only after the peak T cell response. Two AZD1222 administrations were followed by greater Spike-specific TCR breadth and depth. Donors were largely white British and mainly female; clonal diversity was possibly underestimated.

This CDR3 is built from 12 residues. TCRdb's table, derived via immunoSEQ multiplex PCR, lists solely in-frame clones and lacks some. The profile shows about 84,000 clones, 70% to 90% of them singletons. The origin of this receptor is an adult who received the AZD1222 COVID-19 vaccine. The rearrangement uses TRBV12-1 and TRBJ2-5; the DNA was not used to check the table's D call, TRBD1. TRBV12-1 is flagged as a pseudogene. Here the sequenced sample was peripheral blood, taken 28 days after the second AZD1222 dose. CDR3 nucleotides: TGTGCCAGCAGCTCAGGGGCCGGAAGCGGCTACTTC. Protein: CASSSGAGSGYF.